The entry below gives a single T cell receptor beta chain sequence along with its context. Its antigen is not identified. Assay: immunoSEQ multiplex PCR; the TCRdb copy retains only in-frame clones and omits some. Of about 83,000 clones listed, about 88% are singletons. These data are taken from a study of graft-versus-host responses after intestinal transplantation. Study-wide points: Analysis identified GvH clones in recipient marrow, with some appearing first in ileum or blood.

Trimming cost V 0 bases and J 0 bases, with 8 bases left between them. The CDR3 covers 14 residues. CDR1 is GTSNPN, CDR2 SVGIG, per germline (reference sequence). This chain links TRBV30 with TRBJ1-1; D is ambiguous. The specimen was unstimulated CD4+ T cells sorted from spleen or lymph node cells, collected before intestinal transplant. This TCR derives from a human donor who received an intestinal transplant. The CDR3 is CAWSVGLMNTEAFF. The DNA for the CDR3 is TGTGCCTGGAGTGTTGGACTTATGAACACTGAAGCTTTCTTT.